The entry below describes one T cell receptor (beta chain). This clone was counted a single time. What antigen it recognizes has not been identified. No base quality information exists; no much larger clone differs at one position. The collaborating institutions used their own protocols to collect whole blood in K2EDTA tubes. Collaborator samples were shipped for TCRbeta analysis as frozen whole blood, isolated PBMCs, or DNA extracted from either sample type. This sample is part of a study of blood T cell repertoires in COVID-19 (TCRdb year 2020). Notes on the research overall: Samples covering the acute and convalescent phases of COVID-19 were provided by collaborators in the United States, Italy and Spain. The material from the prospective study consisted of cDNA or gDNA derived from T cells, B-cell-depleted T cells, or PBMCs. Deeply sampled blood TCRbeta repertoires from subjects exposed to, actively infected with, or recovered from COVID-19 were included in the dataset. The repertoires were released in a freely available public database meant as a resource for research on the immune response to SARS-CoV-2. The samples were drawn from two sources: the first 160 participants of the ongoing ImmuneRACE study, and about 1,300 subjects contributed by 6 global collaborators. The sample metadata nearly always contained a de-identified subject ID, COVID-19 status, age in years and sex. Where available, HLA class I and class II types were obtained from metadata supplied by the sample provider rather than from assay-based typing.

TCRbeta CDR3 regions were amplified from genomic DNA using the immunoSEQ Assay, a bias-controlled multiplex PCR. As for how the authors treated the data: Nucleated cell counts per sample were estimated from amplification of reference gene primers within the assay. To quantify the absolute abundance of each unique TCRbeta CDR3 rearrangement, sequence reads were collapsed and filtered. Productive Simpson clonality was computed per sample as the square root of Simpson's diversity index over productive rearrangements. TCRdb holds this immuneACCESS table with in-frame rearrangements only. Some clones are missing; in checked studies, unresolved V genes explain under half, and the rest has no known cause. The D gene and trimming were derived from the DNA, and the V and J assignments and clone size from that table. The sample table holds 250,000 or so clones, of which roughly 88% were seen once. The top ten clones comprise 9% to 15% of the sample.

Paper-wide results and their limitations: The quantity of clinical and demographic metadata differed by source and by participant and was supplied without curation.

Material for sequencing was peripheral blood. This clonotype originated in a man older than 75 with acute or convalescent COVID-19.

The nucleotide sequence is given as TGTGCCAGCAGCTTGGTACCGGGTGGTGAAGCTTTCTTT. This sequence encodes CASSLVPGGEAFF. Recombination linked TRBV5-8 to TRBJ1-1; no confident D gene assignment can be made. CDR1 and CDR2 (SGHTS, YDEGEE) derive from the germline V gene. V drops 0 bases and J drops 7 bases, leaving 10 bases in between. From the cysteine up to the phenylalanine, the CDR3 has a length of 13 residues. Just CDR3 DNA is preserved here, 39 bases in frame from base 1.